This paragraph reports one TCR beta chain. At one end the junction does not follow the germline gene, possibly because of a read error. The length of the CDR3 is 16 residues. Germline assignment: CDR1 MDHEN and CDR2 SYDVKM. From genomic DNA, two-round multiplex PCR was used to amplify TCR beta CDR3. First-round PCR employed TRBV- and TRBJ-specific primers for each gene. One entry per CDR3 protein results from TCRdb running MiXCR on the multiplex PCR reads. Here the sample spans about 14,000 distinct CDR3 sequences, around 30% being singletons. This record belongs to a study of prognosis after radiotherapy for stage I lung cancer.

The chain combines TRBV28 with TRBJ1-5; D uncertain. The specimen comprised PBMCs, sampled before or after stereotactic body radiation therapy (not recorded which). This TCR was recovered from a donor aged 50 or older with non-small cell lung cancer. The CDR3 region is CASSRRETLSNQPQKF. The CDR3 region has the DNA TGTGCCAGCAGCCGCCGGGAGACCCTTAGCAATCAGCCCCAGAAATTT.